These 28 T cell receptor beta chains were sequenced from one sample in a study of blood T cell repertoires in COVID-19. Repertoires were generated with immunoSEQ multiplex PCR, while TCRdb's copy carries only in-frame clones and drops some. Of about 36,000 clones listed, more than 80% were seen once; the top ten hold less than 50%. What was sequenced was peripheral blood. The receptors here all came from a human donor in a cohort sampled during active or convalescent COVID-19. The donor label of this sample is uncertain.

The CDR3 DNA reads TGTGCCAGCAGTCCGGACTTGTACTCTGGGGCCAACGTCCTGACTTTC. It yields the protein CASSPDLYSGANVLTF. The genes are TRBV2 and TRBJ2-6; D is possibly TRBD2 (5 bases). In germline, CDR1 is SNHLY, CDR2 FYNNEI. The CDR3 loop spans 16 amino acids. The V end was cut by 5 bases, the J end by 0 bases, with 11 bases between.

The genes are TRBV3-1 (or the pseudogene TRBV3-2) and TRBJ2-2, with 14 bases aligning to TRBD2. Germline loops: CDR1 LGHDT, CDR2 YNNKEL (reference sequence). The CDR3 sequence is 15 residues long. V lost 4 bases and J lost 7; bases outside the gene matches: 2. The CDR3, as DNA: TGTGCCAGCAGCCGACTAGCGGGAGGGGGCGGGGAGCTGTTTTTT. This encodes CASSRLAGGGGELFF.

In its sample, this clone was seen once. The chain joins TRBV12-5 to TRBJ2-1, with TRBD1 as a possible D gene (6 bases). CDR1 and CDR2 (germline): LGHNT, FRNRAP. This CDR3 has 16 residues. The ends were cut back, 5 bases at V and 9 bases at J, with 23 bases in the middle. CDR3 amino acids: CASGLHGVRGVSEQFF. The CDR3 coding sequence is TGTGCTAGTGGTCTGCATGGGGTCAGGGGAGTGAGTGAGCAGTTCTTC. The full variable domain, in which reference TRBV12-5 and TRBJ2-1 provide the parts outside the CDR3, is DARVTQTPRHKVTEMGQEVTMRCQPILGHNTVFWYRQTMMQGLELLAYFRNRAPLDDSGMPKDRFSAEMPDATLATLKIQPSEPRDSAVYFCASGLHGVRGVSEQFFGPGTRLTVL.

The chain combines TRBV7-8 with TRBJ2-5, with 7 bases matching TRBD1. The CDR3 length is 13 residues. CDR1 is SGHVS and CDR2 is FQNEAQ in the germline V gene. The J segment lost 4 bases and the V segment lost 5 bases, leaving 4 bases of the junction unmatched. CDR3 in DNA: TGTGCCAGCAGCCGGGACAGAGGAGAGACCCAGTACTTC. The encoded protein is CASSRDRGETQYF.

J is TRBJ1-2 and V is TRBV4-1; D remains ambiguous. CDR3 length equals 17 residues. V was trimmed by 3 bases and J by 3 bases, leaving 20 bases between them. The germline CDR1 and CDR2 sequences are MGHRA and YSYEKL. Here the CDR3 DNA reads TGCGCCAGCAGCCAGATCCTTGCCGTAAGGAGGGACTATGGCTACACCTTC. Translation gives CASSQILAVRRDYGYTF.

This clone qualifies as medium-sized. The chain employs TRBV7-9 and TRBJ2-7, with 8 bases aligning to TRBD1. This CDR3 comprises 13 residues. V trimming: 5 bases; J trimming: 5 bases; junction bases outside the gene matches: 5. CDR1 SEHNR and CDR2 FQNEAQ come from the germline V gene (reference sequence). The DNA for the CDR3 is TGTGCCAGCAGCCCTGGACAGGGTGACGAGCAGTACTTC. Protein product: CASSPGQGDEQYF.

This chain uses TRBV6-2 or TRBV6-3 with TRBJ2-5, with 12 nucleotides matching TRBD2. V lost 2 bases to trimming and J lost 2 bases; unmatched junction nucleotides: 6. This CDR3 has 17 amino acids. Germline V lookup: CDR1 MNHEY, CDR2 SVGEGT. This chain's CDR3 is CASSYGGLAGTQETQYF. The DNA of the CDR3 is TGTGCCAGCAGTTACGGGGGACTAGCGGGTACACAAGAGACCCAGTACTTC.

The chain couples TRBV7-2 to TRBJ2-7; D is unresolved. Germline V CDR1 and CDR2: SGHTA, FQGNSA. Trimming removed 3 bases at V and 3 bases at J, with 12 bases between. This CDR3 is 14 amino acids long. This CDR3 is CASSLSSTYYEQYF. CDR3 bases: TGTGCCAGCAGCTTGAGCTCTACCTACTACGAGCAGTACTTC. The full variable domain, with the rest looked up from reference TRBV7-2 and TRBJ2-7, is GAGVSQSPSNKVTEKGKDVELRCDPISGHTALYWYRQSLGQGLEFLIYFQGNSAPDKSGLPSDRFSAERTGGSVSTLTIQRTQQEDSAVYLCASSLSSTYYEQYFGPGTRLTVT.

The chain recombines TRBV4-1 with TRBJ2-2; a possible D gene is TRBD2 (5 bases). The CDR3 has 15 amino acids. The germline V gene encodes CDR1 MGHRA and CDR2 YSYEKL. V was cut by 0 bases and J by 6 bases, with 11 bases left in between. The CDR3 DNA reads TGCGCCAGCAGCCAAGATACGGGGTTCCCCGGGGAGCTGTTTTTT. It encodes CASSQDTGFPGELFF.

The CDR3 spells CATSDGIFGSEQFF. The DNA for the CDR3 is TGTGCCACCAGTGACGGGATCTTCGGTAGTGAGCAGTTCTTC. This chain links TRBV24-1 with TRBJ2-1, with a tentative D call TRBD2 (5 bases). The V end lost 4 bases, the J end lost 9 bases, and 15 bases lay between the germline ends. This CDR3 is 14 amino acids long. The germline V gene encodes CDR1 KGHDR and CDR2 SFDVKD.

The chain is built from TRBV7-9 and TRBJ1-1; D unclear. CDR1 and CDR2 (germline): SEHNR, FQNEAQ (reference sequence). The CDR3 is 12 residues long. The ends were cut back, 2 bases at V and 9 bases at J, with 10 bases in the middle. The CDR3 protein is CASSLSVQQAFF. The CDR3, as DNA: TGTGCCAGCAGCTTATCGGTACAGCAAGCTTTCTTT.

This chain uses TRBV4-3 with TRBJ2-7; 7 bases map to TRBD1. The CDR3 sequence is 16 residues long. The junction had 7 bases not matched to a gene; V was cut back by 0 bases and J by 2 bases. The V gene's germline CDR1 is LGHNA and CDR2 YSLEER. CDR3 in DNA: TGCGCCAGCAGCCAAGATCGGGTCAGGGGGACCTACGAGCAGTACTTC. This encodes CASSQDRVRGTYEQYF.

V is TRBV30 and J is TRBJ2-1, with a tentative D call TRBD2 (5 bases). Trimming removed 1 base from V and 6 bases from J, with 10 bases in between. The CDR3 loop spans 13 amino acids. In germline, CDR1 is GTSNPN, CDR2 SVGIG (reference sequence). The CDR3 nucleotides are TGTGCCTGGAGTGGTAGCGCCCCCAATGAGCAGTTCTTC. This sequence encodes CAWSGSAPNEQFF.

The chain joins TRBV14 to TRBJ2-7; D gene unclear. The CDR3 runs to 14 residues. Germline CDR1 reads SGHDN; CDR2 reads FVKESK. V lost 0 bases and J 6 bases, leaving 12 bases between the germline ends. The CDR3 reads CASSQDARMGEQYF. The CDR3 region has the DNA TGTGCCAGCAGCCAAGATGCTAGAATGGGCGAGCAGTACTTC.

This chain links TRBV19 with TRBJ1-1; D might be TRBD1 (6 bases). Germline V gene data show CDR1 as LNHDA and CDR2 as SQIVND (reference sequence). This CDR3 is 14 amino acids long. Trimming pared 6 bases from V and 8 bases from J, leaving 19 bases between. CDR3 residues: CASSHFSRGSEAFF. The DNA for the CDR3 is TGTGCCAGTAGCCACTTCAGCAGGGGCTCAGAAGCTTTCTTT. Based on the CDR3 plus reference TRBV19 and TRBJ1-1, the full variable domain is DGGITQSPKYLFRKEGQNVTLSCEQNLNHDAMYWYRQDPGQGLRLIYYSQIVNDFQKGDIAEGYSVSREKKESFPLTVTSAQKNPTAFYLCASSHFSRGSEAFFGQGTRLTVV.

This clone was seen only a few times. This rearrangement joins TRBV6-5 to TRBJ1-5; no definite D call. The CDR3 runs 15 residues. The V end lost 6 bases, the J end lost 4 bases, and 16 bases lay between the germline ends. Germline CDR1 MNHEY, CDR2 SVGAGI. The CDR3, as DNA: TGTGCCAGCAGGCCCCCGGGGTCGTCTAATCAGCCCCAGCATTTT. This sequence encodes CASRPPGSSNQPQHF.

The V gene is TRBV5-1, the J gene TRBJ1-6; weak D call: TRBD1 (6 bases). Germline CDR1 is SGHRS and CDR2 is YFSETQ. The CDR3 length is 14 residues. Trimming took 0 bases from V and 10 from J, leaving 11 bases between them. CDR3 protein: CASSLAGQGSPLHF. As DNA, the CDR3 is TGCGCCAGCAGCTTGGCTGGCCAGGGGTCACCCCTCCACTTT.

V usage is TRBV18 and J usage is TRBJ2-3, with D uncertain. Germline values: CDR1 KGHSH, CDR2 LQKENI. The V gene lost 0 bases and the J gene lost 5 bases, with 12 bases spanning the gap. This CDR3 has 15 residues. CDR3 nucleotide sequence: TGTGCCAGCTCACCACCGTCTAGAAGTCTAGATACGCAGTATTTT. It is translated as CASSPPSRSLDTQYF.

This rearrangement joins TRBV27 to TRBJ1-4; D possibly corresponds to TRBD1 (5 bases). Germline V lookup: CDR1 MNHEY, CDR2 SMNVEV (reference sequence). V was cut by 3 bases and J by 8 bases, with 10 bases left in between. This CDR3 is built from 13 residues. The CDR3 DNA reads as TGTGCCAGCAGTTTTAGGGGCCCCGAAAAACTGTTTTTT. Protein: CASSFRGPEKLFF.

This rearrangement joins TRBV9 to TRBJ2-7; D remains unclear. This CDR3 contains 15 residues. Between the trimmed V and J ends, which lost 0 bases and 3 bases, there was a span of 13 bases. Germline V gene data show CDR1 as SGDLS and CDR2 as YYNGEE. Written as DNA, the CDR3 is TGTGCCAGCAGCGTAGGTCCAGGCCGTGGCTACGAGCAGTACTTC. This sequence encodes CASSVGPGRGYEQYF.

The rearrangement links TRBV27 to TRBJ1-5; D gene unclear. The CDR3 loop spans 16 amino acids. Trimming took 1 base from V and 3 from J, leaving 13 bases between them. Looked up from germline, CDR1 is MNHEY and CDR2 is SMNVEV (reference sequence). The CDR3 protein is CASSLFAGLDNQPQHF. Written as DNA, the CDR3 is TGTGCCAGCAGTTTATTCGCGGGGTTGGACAATCAGCCCCAGCATTTT.

The V call is TRBV19, the J call TRBJ1-1, with 8 bases fitting TRBD1. CDR1 is LNHDA, CDR2 SQIVND, per germline (reference sequence). J gave up 0 bases and V 5 bases, and 11 bases lay outside the gene matches. The CDR3 has 17 amino acids. The chain's CDR3 is CASSPLTGVNMNTEAFF. For the CDR3, the DNA is TGTGCCAGTAGTCCCCTGACAGGGGTCAACATGAACACTGAAGCTTTCTTT.

J is TRBJ1-1 and V is TRBV28; TRBD1 matches 11 bases. Looked up from germline, CDR1 is MDHEN and CDR2 is SYDVKM. V shed 8 bases and J 7 bases; nucleotides not matched to a gene: 15. This CDR3 contains 16 residues. CDR3 residues: CASLRSGWTGGNEAFF. Here the CDR3 DNA reads TGTGCCAGCTTAAGGTCGGGGTGGACAGGGGGCAATGAAGCTTTCTTT. Full variable domain (outside the CDR3, taken from reference TRBV28 and TRBJ1-1): DVKVTQSSRYLVKRTGEKVFLECVQDMDHENMFWYRQDPGLGLRLIYFSYDVKMKEKGDIPEGYSVSREKKERFSLILESASTNQTSMYLCASLRSGWTGGNEAFFGQGTRLTVV.

The V call is TRBV7-9, the J call TRBJ1-1; 8 nucleotides line up with TRBD1. This CDR3 is built from 15 residues. V shed 1 base and J 1 base; nucleotides not matched to a gene: 2. Germline CDR1 and CDR2: SEHNR and FQNEAQ (reference sequence). The CDR3 reads CASSLGDRTNTEAFF. The DNA of the CDR3 is TGTGCCAGCAGCTTAGGGGACAGGACGAACACTGAAGCTTTCTTT.

The rearrangement joins TRBV11-1 to TRBJ2-1; TRBD2 is a possible D gene (6 bases). The V gene's germline CDR1 is SGHAT and CDR2 FQDESV (reference sequence). CDR3 length: 14 residues. Deletions cut 1 base from V and 6 bases from J, with 10 bases between. The CDR3 loop reads CASSLDGGGNEQFF. The CDR3 coding sequence is TGTGCCAGCAGCTTAGACGGGGGTGGCAATGAGCAGTTCTTC. Full variable domain (remainder filled in from reference TRBV11-1 and TRBJ2-1): EAEVAQSPRYKITEKSQAVAFWCDPISGHATLYWYRQILGQGPELLVQFQDESVVDDSQLPKDRFSAERLKGVDSTLKIQPAELGDSAMYLCASSLDGGGNEQFFGPGTRLTVL.

V usage is TRBV16 and J usage is TRBJ2-7, with 13 bases identical to TRBD2. V lost 4 bases, J lost 2 bases, and 5 bases stayed unmatched. The CDR3 runs to 16 residues. Per germline, CDR1 KGHSY and CDR2 FQNENV. The DNA for the CDR3 is TGTGCCAGCAGCCGACTAGCGGGAGGACCCCCCTACGAGCAGTACTTC. It is translated as CASSRLAGGPPYEQYF.

V and J are TRBV15 and TRBJ1-6, with 9 bases aligning to TRBD1. J was trimmed by 10 bases and V by 0 bases; bases with no gene match: 4. The CDR3 totals 15 residues. Germline CDR1 LNHNV, CDR2 YYDKDF (reference sequence). In DNA form, the CDR3 reads TGTGCCACCAGCAGAGAGGGACAGGGACGGTCACCCCTCCACTTT. This gives the protein CATSREGQGRSPLHF.

J is TRBJ1-4 and V is TRBV7-6, with a possible D match to TRBD1 (6 bases). Germline values: CDR1 SGHVS, CDR2 FNYEAQ. V lost 5 bases and J lost 3, with 16 bases in between. The CDR3 totals 16 residues. As DNA, the CDR3 is TGTGCCAGCAGCCTTAACAGGGCCGGGGCTAATGAAAAACTGTTTTTT. Its protein product is CASSLNRAGANEKLFF. The full variable domain, in which reference TRBV7-6 and TRBJ1-4 provide the parts outside the CDR3, is GAGVSQSPRYKVTKRGQDVALRCDPISGHVSLYWYRQALGQGPEFLTYFNYEAQQDKSGLPNDRFSAERPEGSISTLTIQRTEQRDSAMYRCASSLNRAGANEKLFFGSGTQLSVL.